The next 19 T cell receptor beta chains were all read from a single sample in a study of graft-versus-host responses after intestinal transplantation. These TCRs' antigens remain unknown. Repertoires were generated with immunoSEQ multiplex PCR, while TCRdb's copy carries only in-frame clones and drops some. This sample yields about 39,000 clones, of which over 90% are seen a single time; under 25% belongs to the top ten. The specimen comprised unstimulated CD8+ T cells sorted from spleen or lymph node cells, sampled before transplant. These receptors were collected from a human donor who was the organ donor for an intestinal transplant.

The chain is built from TRBV6-5 and TRBJ2-7; D might be TRBD1 (5 bases). The CDR3 is 15 amino acids. The germline CDR1 and CDR2 sequences are MNHEY and SVGAGI. The V end was cut by 7 bases, the J end by 3 bases, with 19 bases between. The CDR3 bases are TGTGCCAGCAACGACGGCCAGGGTGACCACTACGAGCAGTACTTC. Translated: CASNDGQGDHYEQYF.

V gene TRBV29-1 combines with J gene TRBJ2-2; 12 positions agree with TRBD1. The CDR3 sequence is 15 residues long. Trimming removed 5 bases from V and 6 bases from J; junction bases left unmatched: 7. Germline V gene data show CDR1 as SQVTM and CDR2 as ANQGSEA. This CDR3 is CSVRAGTGGSGELFF. CDR3 DNA: TGCAGCGTTAGGGCGGGGACAGGGGGCTCCGGGGAGCTGTTTTTT.

This chain joins TRBV30 and TRBJ1-2; D remains unclear. The CDR3 length is 13 residues. Germline CDR1 reads GTSNPN; CDR2 reads SVGIG (reference sequence). Trimming pared 0 bases from V and 2 bases from J, leaving 7 bases between. The CDR3 spells CAWSVQTNYGYTF. The CDR3 DNA follows: TGTGCCTGGAGTGTCCAGACCAACTATGGCTACACCTTC.

The chain has TRBV7-2 and TRBJ2-7, with D possibly TRBD2 on 5 matching bases. This CDR3 is built from 16 residues. The germline V gene has CDR1 SGHTA and CDR2 FQGNSA. V lost 1 base and J lost 4, with 17 bases in between. CDR3 amino acids: CASSLGPADQQYEQYF. CDR3 DNA: TGTGCCAGCAGCTTAGGACCAGCGGACCAACAATACGAGCAGTACTTC. The variable domain in full, completed from reference TRBV7-2 and TRBJ2-7, reads GAGVSQSPSNKVTEKGKDVELRCDPISGHTALYWYRQSLGQGLEFLIYFQGNSAPDKSGLPSDRFSAERTGGSVSTLTIQRTQQEDSAVYLCASSLGPADQQYEQYFGPGTRLTVT.

This clone was seen just once. The V call is TRBV28, the J call TRBJ2-7, with 7 bases identical to TRBD2. The CDR3 totals 15 residues. J gave up 6 bases and V 2 bases, and 10 bases lay outside the gene matches. Germline assignment: CDR1 MDHEN and CDR2 SYDVKM. CDR3 bases: TGTGCCAGCAGTTTAGAGCGGGATAGGCTGGTCGAGCAGTACTTC. It yields the protein CASSLERDRLVEQYF.

The CDR3 DNA sequence: TGTCCCCACGAGGGGGCACTTACCCCCACTAGCACAGATACGCAGTATTTT. Protein product: CPHEGALTPTSTDTQYF. The chain uses TRBV25-1 and TRBJ2-3, with 7 bases identical to TRBD1. The CDR3 is 17 amino acids. CDR1 is MGHDK and CDR2 is SYGVNS in the germline V gene.

The CDR3 DNA reads as TGTGCCAGTAGTTTCCCCCCGGGGGACTACTATGAAAAACTGTTTTTT. Residues: CASSFPPGDYYEKLFF. The chain employs TRBV19 and TRBJ1-4; tentatively, D is TRBD1 (5 bases). Trimming pared 5 bases from V and 6 bases from J, leaving 19 bases between. CDR1 is LNHDA, CDR2 SQIVND, per germline (reference sequence). This CDR3 region has 16 residues.

V gene TRBV10-3 combines with J gene TRBJ1-2; no definite D call. This CDR3 region has 16 residues. In germline, CDR1 is ENHRY, CDR2 SYGVKD. The V and J ends lost 2 bases and 1 base respectively, with 14 bases between them. The CDR3 DNA reads TGTGCCATCAGTGAGGTCGACCGGGAGGTTAACTATGGCTACACCTTC. Its protein product is CAISEVDREVNYGYTF.

The chain couples TRBV28 to TRBJ2-7; the D gene could be TRBD1 or TRBD2 (6 bases each). CDR1 and CDR2 (germline): MDHEN, SYDVKM. This CDR3 spans 16 amino acids. V was trimmed by 5 bases and J by 2 bases, leaving 19 bases between them. CDR3 in amino acids: CASSPRGSGRTYEQYF. The DNA for the CDR3 is TGTGCCAGCAGTCCTAGGGGGAGCGGGCGAACCTACGAGCAGTACTTC. Full variable domain (outside the CDR3, taken from reference TRBV28 and TRBJ2-7): DVKVTQSSRYLVKRTGEKVFLECVQDMDHENMFWYRQDPGLGLRLIYFSYDVKMKEKGDIPEGYSVSREKKERFSLILESASTNQTSMYLCASSPRGSGRTYEQYFGPGTRLTVT.

The V call is TRBV5-6, the J call TRBJ2-1; 12 bases are a match to TRBD2. The germline gives CDR1 SGHDT, CDR2 YYEEEE. The CDR3 totals 17 residues. V dropped 1 base and J dropped 8; count of bases not matched to a gene: 10. The CDR3 sequence is CASSLWVTSGRLDEQFF. The CDR3 DNA reads TGTGCCAGCAGCTTGTGGGTGACTAGCGGGAGATTAGATGAGCAGTTCTTC.

This chain links TRBV27 with TRBJ2-7, with 11 bases matching TRBD2. Germline assignment: CDR1 MNHEY and CDR2 SMNVEV (reference sequence). V trimming: 1 base; J trimming: 6 bases; junction bases outside the gene matches: 17. The CDR3 is made up of 19 amino acids. As DNA, the CDR3 is TGTGCCAGCAGTTTATATCCCCCTGAGGCTAGCGGGAGGCTTATCGAGCAGTACTTC. Its translation is CASSLYPPEASGRLIEQYF.

This sequence joins TRBV4-2 and TRBJ2-1; 9 nucleotides agree with TRBD2. V lost 1 base, J lost 3 bases, and 7 bases stayed unmatched. CDR1 is LGHNA, CDR2 YNFKEQ, per germline. This CDR3 has 17 residues. The CDR3 spells CASSQARGGRGYNEQFF. DNA of the CDR3: TGTGCCAGCAGCCAAGCAAGAGGCGGGAGGGGCTACAATGAGCAGTTCTTC.

In nucleotides, the CDR3 is TGTGCCAGCAGCTTTACTACAGATACGCAGTATTTT. Amino acids: CASSFTTDTQYF. The chain recombines TRBV11-2 with TRBJ2-3, with D uncertain. The CDR3 is 12 amino acids. CDR1 and CDR2 from the germline V gene are SGHAT and FQNNGV. V shed 3 bases and J shed 3 bases, with 4 bases lying between them.

The chain links TRBV29-1 to TRBJ1-3, with D unresolved. V shed 0 bases and J shed 4 bases, with 4 bases lying between them. Germline values: CDR1 SQVTM, CDR2 ANQGSEA. CDR3 length: 12 residues. CDR3 in DNA: TGCAGCGTTGAAGATTCGGGAAACACCATATATTTT. Its protein is CSVEDSGNTIYF. Complete variable domain (other parts from reference TRBV29-1 and TRBJ1-3): SAVISQKPSRDICQRGTSLTIQCQVDSQVTMMFWYRQQPGQSLTLIATANQGSEATYESGFVIDKFPISRPNLTFSTLTVSNMSPEDSSIYLCSVEDSGNTIYFGEGSWLTVV.

The chain recombines TRBV19 with TRBJ2-1; D may be TRBD1 or TRBD2 (5 bases each). CDR3 size: 15 residues. Per the germline V gene, CDR1 is LNHDA and CDR2 is SQIVND (reference sequence). Trimming took 4 bases from V and 3 from J, leaving 13 bases between them. CDR3 DNA sequence: TGTGCCAGTAGTACCTCCGGGACGTACTACAATGAGCAGTTCTTC. It yields the protein CASSTSGTYYNEQFF.

The chain employs TRBV9 and TRBJ2-3, with 10 bases aligning to TRBD2. Germline CDR1 and CDR2: SGDLS and YYNGEE. The length of the CDR3 is 16 residues. The V segment lost 4 bases and the J segment 1 base; nucleotides outside the gene matches: 6. In nucleotides, the CDR3 is TGTGCCAGCAGCATAAGACTAGCGGGTGGCACAGATACGCAGTATTTT. Translation gives CASSIRLAGGTDTQYF.

This chain joins TRBV27 and TRBJ2-1; D not certain. Germline-derived CDR1 and CDR2 are MNHEY and SMNVEV (reference sequence). Deletions cut 2 bases from V and 7 bases from J, with 12 bases between. This CDR3 spans 14 amino acids. CDR3 nucleotide sequence: TGTGCCAGCAGTTTACCTGATTCGACGAATGAGCAGTTCTTC. It translates to CASSLPDSTNEQFF.

This clone came up once. The gene calls are TRBV10-1 and TRBJ2-3; TRBD2 matches 13 bases. Germline V gene sequence: CDR1 WNHNN, CDR2 SYGVQD (reference sequence). V lost 8 bases, J lost 2 bases, and 7 bases stayed unmatched. CDR3 length: 16 amino acids. The DNA for the CDR3 is TGCGCCAGCGCCCGGACTAGCGGGAGAACCACAGATACGCAGTATTTT. Translation gives CASARTSGRTTDTQYF.

On this clone itself: Other DNA variants within this sample encode the same CDR3. This chain uses TRBV27 with TRBJ2-1; TRBD2 is a possible D gene (5 bases). Germline V gene sequence: CDR1 MNHEY, CDR2 SMNVEV (reference sequence). V gave up 2 bases and J gave up 0 bases, with 5 bases separating them. The CDR3 spans 14 residues. CDR3 amino acids: CASSLAGSYNEQFF. The CDR3, as DNA: TGTGCCAGCAGTTTAGCGGGCTCCTACAATGAGCAGTTCTTC.